The source of this TCR beta chain is a study of T cell responses to AZD1222 COVID-19 vaccine. Study results and caveats: The study found vaccine-associated CD4 TCRs spanning spike, dominant at 160-218 and 743-854.

About this clone: Its matching antigen is unknown.

Produced via immunoSEQ multiplex PCR; TCRdb's table is partial and in-frame only. The data contain 75,000 to 95,000 clones, roughly 81% of them singletons. The sequence was collected from an adult in good health. The sample was peripheral blood, taken on day 0 of AZD1222 vaccination.

CDR3 loop: CASSAVGGEKLFF. The CDR3, as DNA: TGTGCCAGCAGCGCTGTTGGGGGTGAAAAACTGTTTTTT. The rearrangement uses TRBV9 and TRBJ1-4, with a weak D call TRBD1 (5 bases). The CDR3 runs to 13 residues. V gave up 3 bases and J gave up 7 bases, with 10 bases separating them. Germline assignment: CDR1 SGDLS and CDR2 YYNGEE.